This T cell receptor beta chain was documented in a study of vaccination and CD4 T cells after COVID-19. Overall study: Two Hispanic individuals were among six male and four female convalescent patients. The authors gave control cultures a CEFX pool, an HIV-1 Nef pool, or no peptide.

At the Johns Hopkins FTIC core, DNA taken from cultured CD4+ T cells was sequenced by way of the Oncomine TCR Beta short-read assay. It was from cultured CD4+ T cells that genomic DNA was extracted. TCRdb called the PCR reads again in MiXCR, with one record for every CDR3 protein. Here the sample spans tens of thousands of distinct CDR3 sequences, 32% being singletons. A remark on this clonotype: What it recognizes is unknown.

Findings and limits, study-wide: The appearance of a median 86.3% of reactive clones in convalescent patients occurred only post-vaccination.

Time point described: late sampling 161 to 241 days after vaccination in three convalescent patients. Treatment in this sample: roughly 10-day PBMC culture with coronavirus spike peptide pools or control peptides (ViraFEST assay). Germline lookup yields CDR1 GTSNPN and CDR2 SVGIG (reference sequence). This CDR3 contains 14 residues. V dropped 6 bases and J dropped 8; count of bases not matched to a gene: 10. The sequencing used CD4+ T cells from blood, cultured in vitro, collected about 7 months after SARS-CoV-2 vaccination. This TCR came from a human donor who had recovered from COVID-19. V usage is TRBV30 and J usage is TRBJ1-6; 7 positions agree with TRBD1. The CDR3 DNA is TGTGCCTGTCCCTCCGGGACAGAGGATTCACCCCTCCACTTT. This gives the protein CACPSGTEDSPLHF.